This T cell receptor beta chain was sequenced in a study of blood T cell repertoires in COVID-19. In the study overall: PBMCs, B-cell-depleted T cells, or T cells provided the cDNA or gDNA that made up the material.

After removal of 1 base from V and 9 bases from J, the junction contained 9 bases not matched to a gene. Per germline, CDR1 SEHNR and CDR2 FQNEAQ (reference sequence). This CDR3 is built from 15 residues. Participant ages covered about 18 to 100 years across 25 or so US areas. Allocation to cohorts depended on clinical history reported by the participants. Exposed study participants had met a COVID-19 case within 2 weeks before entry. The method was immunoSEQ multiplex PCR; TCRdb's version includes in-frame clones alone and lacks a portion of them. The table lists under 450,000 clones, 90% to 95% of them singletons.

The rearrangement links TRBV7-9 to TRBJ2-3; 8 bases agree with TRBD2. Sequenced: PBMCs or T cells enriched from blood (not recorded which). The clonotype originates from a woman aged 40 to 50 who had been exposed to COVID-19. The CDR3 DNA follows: TGTGCCAGCAGCTTAGTAAGCGGGGGCCCCGAGACGCAGTATTTT. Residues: CASSLVSGGPETQYF.